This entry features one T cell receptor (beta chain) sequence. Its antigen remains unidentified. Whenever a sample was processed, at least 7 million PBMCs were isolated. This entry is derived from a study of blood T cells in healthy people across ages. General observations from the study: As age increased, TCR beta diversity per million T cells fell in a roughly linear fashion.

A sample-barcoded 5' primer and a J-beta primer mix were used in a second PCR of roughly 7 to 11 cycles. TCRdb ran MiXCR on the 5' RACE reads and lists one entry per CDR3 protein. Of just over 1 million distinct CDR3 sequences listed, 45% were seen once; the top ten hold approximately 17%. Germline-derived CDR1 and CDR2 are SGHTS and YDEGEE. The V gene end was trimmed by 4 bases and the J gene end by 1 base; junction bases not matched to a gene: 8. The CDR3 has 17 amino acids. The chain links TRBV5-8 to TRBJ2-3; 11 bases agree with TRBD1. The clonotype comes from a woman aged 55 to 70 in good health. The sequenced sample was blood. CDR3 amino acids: CASSRTGTGGGTDTQYF. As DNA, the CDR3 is TGTGCCAGCAGCCGTACCGGGACAGGGGGAGGCACAGATACGCAGTATTTT.